The sequence of this T cell receptor (beta chain) was determined in a study of T cell responses to AZD1222 COVID-19 vaccine. The germline V and J ends were trimmed by 2 bases and 5 bases, with 9 bases remaining between them. CDR3 size: 13 residues. Germline V CDR1 and CDR2: MGHDK, SYGVNS. TCRdb's table, derived via immunoSEQ multiplex PCR, lists solely in-frame clones and lacks some. The sample shows around 110,000 clones, more than 85% of them seen only once. This clone was found once. The TCR originated in an adult in good health. J is TRBJ2-5 and V is TRBV25-1; either TRBD1 or TRBD2 may fit D (6 bases each). This material consisted of peripheral blood, taken on day 0 of AZD1222 vaccination. CDR3 residues: CASSEKGGETQYF. CDR3 DNA: TGTGCCAGCAGTGAAAAAGGGGGGGAGACCCAGTACTTC.